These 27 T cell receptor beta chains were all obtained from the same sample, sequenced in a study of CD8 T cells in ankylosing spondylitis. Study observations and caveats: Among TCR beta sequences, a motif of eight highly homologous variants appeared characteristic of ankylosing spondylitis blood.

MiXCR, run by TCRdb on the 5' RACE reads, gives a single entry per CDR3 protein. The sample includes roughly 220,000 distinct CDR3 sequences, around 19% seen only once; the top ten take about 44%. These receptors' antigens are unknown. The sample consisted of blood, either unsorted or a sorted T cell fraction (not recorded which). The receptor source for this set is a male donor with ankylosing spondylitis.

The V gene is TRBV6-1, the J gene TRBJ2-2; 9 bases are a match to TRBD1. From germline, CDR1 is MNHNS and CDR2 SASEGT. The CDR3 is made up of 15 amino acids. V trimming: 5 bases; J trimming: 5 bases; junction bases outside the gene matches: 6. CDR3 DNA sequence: TGTGCCAGCAGTACCGGGACAGGGTGGACCGGGGAGCTGTTTTTT. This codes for CASSTGTGWTGELFF.

As DNA, the CDR3 is TGTGCCAGCAGTTACTCCAATTTACGGGGCGGCTACACCTTC. This translates into CASSYSNLRGGYTF. The rearrangement joins TRBV6-5 to TRBJ1-2; tentative D call: TRBD1 (5 bases). Trimming cost V 0 bases and J 8 bases, with 13 bases left between them. Germline V gene sequence: CDR1 MNHEY, CDR2 SVGAGI. CDR3 length: 14 residues.

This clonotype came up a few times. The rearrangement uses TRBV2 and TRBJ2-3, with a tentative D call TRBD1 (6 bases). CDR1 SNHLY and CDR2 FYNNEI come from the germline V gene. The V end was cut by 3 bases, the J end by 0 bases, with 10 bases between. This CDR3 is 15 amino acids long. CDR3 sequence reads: CASSEWGPSTDTQYF. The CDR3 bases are TGTGCCAGCAGTGAGTGGGGGCCTAGCACAGATACGCAGTATTTT.

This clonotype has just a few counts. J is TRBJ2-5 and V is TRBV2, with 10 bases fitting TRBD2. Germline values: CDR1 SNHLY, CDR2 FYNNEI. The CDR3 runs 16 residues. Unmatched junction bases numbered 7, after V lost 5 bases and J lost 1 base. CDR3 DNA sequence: TGTGCCAGCAGTTTCATAGCGGGGGGCCTCCAAGAGACCCAGTACTTC. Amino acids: CASSFIAGGLQETQYF.

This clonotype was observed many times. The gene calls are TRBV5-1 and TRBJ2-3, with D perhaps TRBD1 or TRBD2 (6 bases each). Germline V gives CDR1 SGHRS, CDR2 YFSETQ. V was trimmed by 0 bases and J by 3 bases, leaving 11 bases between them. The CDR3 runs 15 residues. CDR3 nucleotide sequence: TGCGCCAGCAGCTTGGGGGGGGCGCGAACAGATACGCAGTATTTT. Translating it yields CASSLGGARTDTQYF.

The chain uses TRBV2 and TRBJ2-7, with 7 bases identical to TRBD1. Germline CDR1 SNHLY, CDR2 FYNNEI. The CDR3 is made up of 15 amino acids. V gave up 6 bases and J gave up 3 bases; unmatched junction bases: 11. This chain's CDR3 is CASRTNRGTIYEQYF. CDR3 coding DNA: TGTGCCAGCAGAACAAACAGGGGTACCATCTACGAGCAGTACTTC.

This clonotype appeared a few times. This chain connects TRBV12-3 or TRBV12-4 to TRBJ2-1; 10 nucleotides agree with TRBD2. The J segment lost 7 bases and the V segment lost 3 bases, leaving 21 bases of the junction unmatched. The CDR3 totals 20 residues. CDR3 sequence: CASSFFLAGAPPTRGNEQFF. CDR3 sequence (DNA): TGTGCCAGCAGTTTCTTTCTAGCGGGAGCACCCCCTACCCGTGGGAATGAGCAGTTCTTC.

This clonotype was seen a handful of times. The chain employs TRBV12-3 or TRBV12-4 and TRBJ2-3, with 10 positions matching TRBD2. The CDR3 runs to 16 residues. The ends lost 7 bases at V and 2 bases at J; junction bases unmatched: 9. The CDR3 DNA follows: TGTGCCAGCACCGTGGCTAGCGGGAGCTACACAGATACGCAGTATTTT. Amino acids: CASTVASGSYTDTQYF.

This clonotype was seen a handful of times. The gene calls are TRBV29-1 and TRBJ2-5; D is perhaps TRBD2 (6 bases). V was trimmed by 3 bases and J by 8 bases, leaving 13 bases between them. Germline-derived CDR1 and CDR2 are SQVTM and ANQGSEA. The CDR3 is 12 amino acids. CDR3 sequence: CSVEGGTLTQYF. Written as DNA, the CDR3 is TGCAGCGTTGAGGGAGGTACCTTAACCCAGTACTTC. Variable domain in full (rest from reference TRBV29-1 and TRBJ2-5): SAVISQKPSRDICQRGTSLTIQCQVDSQVTMMFWYRQQPGQSLTLIATANQGSEATYESGFVIDKFPISRPNLTFSTLTVSNMSPEDSSIYLCSVEGGTLTQYFGPGTRLLVL.

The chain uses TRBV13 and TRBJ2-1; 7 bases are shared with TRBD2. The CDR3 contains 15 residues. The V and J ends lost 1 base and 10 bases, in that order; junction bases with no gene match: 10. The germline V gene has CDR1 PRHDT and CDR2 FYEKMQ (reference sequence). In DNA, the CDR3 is TGTGCCAGCAGCTTAGATCCGGCGGGGGTCGTGGAGCAGTTCTTC. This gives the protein CASSLDPAGVVEQFF.

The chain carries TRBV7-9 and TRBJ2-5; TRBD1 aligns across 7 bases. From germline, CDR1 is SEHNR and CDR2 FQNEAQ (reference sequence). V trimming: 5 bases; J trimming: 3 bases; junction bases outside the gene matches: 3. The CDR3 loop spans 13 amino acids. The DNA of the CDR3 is TGTGCCAGCAGCCCCGGACAGGAAGAGACCCAGTACTTC. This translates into CASSPGQEETQYF.

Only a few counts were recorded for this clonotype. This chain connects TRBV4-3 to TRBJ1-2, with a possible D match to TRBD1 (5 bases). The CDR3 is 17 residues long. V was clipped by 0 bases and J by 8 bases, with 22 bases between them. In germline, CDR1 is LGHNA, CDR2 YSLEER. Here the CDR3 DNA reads TGCGCCAGCAGCCAAGATAGTTGGGGAACCAGGGACGAAGGCTACACCTTC. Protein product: CASSQDSWGTRDEGYTF.

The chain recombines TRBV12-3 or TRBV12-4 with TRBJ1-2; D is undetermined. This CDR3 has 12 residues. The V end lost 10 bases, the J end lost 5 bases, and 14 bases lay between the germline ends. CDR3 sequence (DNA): TGTGCCACCTGGACGGGTGGATATGGCTACACCTTC. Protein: CATWTGGYGYTF.

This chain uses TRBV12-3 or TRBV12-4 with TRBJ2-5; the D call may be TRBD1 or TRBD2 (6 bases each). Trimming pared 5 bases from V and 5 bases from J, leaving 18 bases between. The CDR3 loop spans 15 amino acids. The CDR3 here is CASSISWGADETQYF. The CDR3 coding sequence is TGTGCCAGCAGTATCTCCTGGGGGGCGGATGAGACCCAGTACTTC.

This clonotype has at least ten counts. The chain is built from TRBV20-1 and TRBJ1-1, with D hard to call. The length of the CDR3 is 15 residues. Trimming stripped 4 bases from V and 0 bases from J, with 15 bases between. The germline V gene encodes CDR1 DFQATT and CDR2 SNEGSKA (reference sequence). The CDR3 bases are TGCAGTGCTATGGAGGGATTAGCGATGAACACTGAAGCTTTCTTT. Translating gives CSAMEGLAMNTEAFF.

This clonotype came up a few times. CDR3 sequence reads: CASSLALSWEEQFF. The CDR3 nucleotides read TGTGCCAGCAGCTTAGCTCTCTCTTGGGAGGAGCAGTTCTTC. The chain uses TRBV7-9 and TRBJ2-1; D is possibly TRBD2 (5 bases). The V end was cut by 0 bases, the J end by 10 bases, with 13 bases between. The CDR3 sequence is 14 residues long. The V gene's germline CDR1 is SEHNR and CDR2 FQNEAQ (reference sequence).

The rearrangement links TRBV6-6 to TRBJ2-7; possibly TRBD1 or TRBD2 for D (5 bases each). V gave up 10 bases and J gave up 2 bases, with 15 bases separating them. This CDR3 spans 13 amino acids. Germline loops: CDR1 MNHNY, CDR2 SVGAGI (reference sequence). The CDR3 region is CATGWGRPYEQYF. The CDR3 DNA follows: TGTGCCACCGGTTGGGGGAGACCCTACGAGCAGTACTTC.

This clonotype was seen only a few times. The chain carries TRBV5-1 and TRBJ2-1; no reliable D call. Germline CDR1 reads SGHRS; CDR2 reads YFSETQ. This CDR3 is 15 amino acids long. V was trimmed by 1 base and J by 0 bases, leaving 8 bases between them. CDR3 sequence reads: CASSLTENSYNEQFF. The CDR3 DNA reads TGCGCCAGCAGCTTGACGGAGAACTCCTACAATGAGCAGTTCTTC.

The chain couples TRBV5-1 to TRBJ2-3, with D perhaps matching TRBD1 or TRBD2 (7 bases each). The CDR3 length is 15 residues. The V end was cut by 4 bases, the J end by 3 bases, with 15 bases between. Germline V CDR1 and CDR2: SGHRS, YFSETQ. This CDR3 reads CASSPAGGGTDTQYF. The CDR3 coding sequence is TGCGCCAGCAGCCCGGCAGGGGGAGGGACAGATACGCAGTATTTT.

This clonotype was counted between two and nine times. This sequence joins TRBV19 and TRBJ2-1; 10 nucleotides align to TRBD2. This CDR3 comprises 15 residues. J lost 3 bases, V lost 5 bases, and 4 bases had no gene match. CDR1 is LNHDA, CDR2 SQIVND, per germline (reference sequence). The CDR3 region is CASSPLAGDYNEQFF. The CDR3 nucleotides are TGTGCCAGTAGTCCGCTAGCGGGAGACTACAATGAGCAGTTCTTC.

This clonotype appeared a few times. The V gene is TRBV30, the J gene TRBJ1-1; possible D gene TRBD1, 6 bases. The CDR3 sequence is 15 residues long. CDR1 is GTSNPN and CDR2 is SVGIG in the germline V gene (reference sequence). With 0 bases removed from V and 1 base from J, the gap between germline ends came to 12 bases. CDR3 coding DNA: TGTGCCTGGAGTGTACAGGGCCGACCGAACACTGAAGCTTTCTTT. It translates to CAWSVQGRPNTEAFF.

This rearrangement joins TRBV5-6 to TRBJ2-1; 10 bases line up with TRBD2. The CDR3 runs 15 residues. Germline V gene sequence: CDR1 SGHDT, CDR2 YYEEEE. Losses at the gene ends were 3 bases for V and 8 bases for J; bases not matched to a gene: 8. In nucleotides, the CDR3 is TGTGCCAGCAGCTGGGGGGGACTAGCGTTTGATGAGCAGTTCTTC. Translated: CASSWGGLAFDEQFF.

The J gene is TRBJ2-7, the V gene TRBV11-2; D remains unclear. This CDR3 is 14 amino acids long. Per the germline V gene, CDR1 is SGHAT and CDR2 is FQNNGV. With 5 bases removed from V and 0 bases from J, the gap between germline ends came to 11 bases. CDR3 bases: TGTGCCAGCAGCGACGGTCAAAGCTCCTACGAGCAGTACTTC. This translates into CASSDGQSSYEQYF.

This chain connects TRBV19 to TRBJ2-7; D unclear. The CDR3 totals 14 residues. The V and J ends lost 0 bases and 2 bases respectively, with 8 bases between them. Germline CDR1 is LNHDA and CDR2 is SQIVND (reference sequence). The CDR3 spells CASSIEAATYEQYF. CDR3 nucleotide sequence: TGTGCCAGTAGTATAGAAGCTGCTACCTACGAGCAGTACTTC.

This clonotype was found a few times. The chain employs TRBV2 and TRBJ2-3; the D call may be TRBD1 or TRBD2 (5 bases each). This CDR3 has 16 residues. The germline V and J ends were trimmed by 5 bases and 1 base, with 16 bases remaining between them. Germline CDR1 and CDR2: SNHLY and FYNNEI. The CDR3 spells CASSPLGTPGTDTQYF. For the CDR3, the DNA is TGTGCCAGCAGTCCCCTTGGGACCCCCGGCACAGATACGCAGTATTTT. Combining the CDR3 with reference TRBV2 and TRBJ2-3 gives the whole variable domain EPEVTQTPSHQVTQMGQEVILRCVPISNHLYFYWYRQILGQKVEFLVSFYNNEISEKSEIFDDQFSVERPDGSNFTLKIRSTKLEDSAMYFCASSPLGTPGTDTQYFGPGTRLTVL.

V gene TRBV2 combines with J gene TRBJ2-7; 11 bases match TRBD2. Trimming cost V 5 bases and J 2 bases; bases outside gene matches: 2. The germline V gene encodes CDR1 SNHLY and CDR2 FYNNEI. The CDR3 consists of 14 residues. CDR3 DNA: TGTGCCAGCAGTATAGCGGGAGGGACCTACGAGCAGTACTTC. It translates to CASSIAGGTYEQYF.

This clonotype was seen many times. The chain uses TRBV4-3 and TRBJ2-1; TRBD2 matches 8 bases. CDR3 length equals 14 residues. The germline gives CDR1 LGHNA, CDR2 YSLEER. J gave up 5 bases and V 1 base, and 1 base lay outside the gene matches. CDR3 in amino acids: CASSQAGGDNEQFF. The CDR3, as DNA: TGCGCCAGCAGCCAAGCGGGAGGGGACAATGAGCAGTTCTTC.